This T cell receptor beta chain was captured in a study of shared clonotypes between healthy human individuals. The CDR3 length is 17 residues. V was pared by 5 bases and J by 1 base, with 11 bases of the junction left unmatched. CDR1 is MDHEN and CDR2 is SYDVKM in the germline V gene. Data came from immunoSEQ multiplex PCR; TCRdb stores just in-frame clones and leaves some out. The repertoire holds millions of clones, with over 85% as singletons. This sequence was found in a man younger than 35 in good health. Some clones in this sample may be carry-over from other donors' samples. The V gene is TRBV28, the J gene TRBJ2-1, with TRBD1 identical over 7 bases. The specimen sequenced was naive CD4+ T cells from PBMCs. This sample's subset: CD45RA+ positively selected. CDR3 sequence reads: CASSTPTPGQSYNEQFF. The CDR3 DNA sequence: TGTGCCAGCAGTACCCCTACCCCGGGACAGTCCTACAATGAGCAGTTCTTC.